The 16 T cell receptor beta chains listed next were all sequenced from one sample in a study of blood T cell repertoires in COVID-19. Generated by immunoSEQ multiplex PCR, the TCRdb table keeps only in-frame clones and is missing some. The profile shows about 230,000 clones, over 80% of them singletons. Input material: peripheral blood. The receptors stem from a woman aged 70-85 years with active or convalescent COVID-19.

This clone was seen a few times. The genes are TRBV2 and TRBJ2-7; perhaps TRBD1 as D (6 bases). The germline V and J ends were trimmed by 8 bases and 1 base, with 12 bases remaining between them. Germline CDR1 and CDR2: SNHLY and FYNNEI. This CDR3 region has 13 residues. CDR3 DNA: TGTGCCAGCTGGGTCGACAGGTCCTACGAGCAGTACTTC. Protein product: CASWVDRSYEQYF.

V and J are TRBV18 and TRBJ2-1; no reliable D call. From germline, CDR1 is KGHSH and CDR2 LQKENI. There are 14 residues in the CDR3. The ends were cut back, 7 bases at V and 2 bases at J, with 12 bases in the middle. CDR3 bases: TGTGCCAGCTTTCTGCTAGACGCCTACAATGAGCAGTTCTTC. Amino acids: CASFLLDAYNEQFF.

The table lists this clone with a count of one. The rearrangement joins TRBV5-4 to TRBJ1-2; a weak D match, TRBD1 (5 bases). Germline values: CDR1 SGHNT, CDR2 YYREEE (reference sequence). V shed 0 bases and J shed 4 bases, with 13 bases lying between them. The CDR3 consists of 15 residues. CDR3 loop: CASSLVQGKGYGYTF. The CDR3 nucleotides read TGTGCCAGCAGCTTGGTCCAGGGTAAGGGCTATGGCTACACCTTC.

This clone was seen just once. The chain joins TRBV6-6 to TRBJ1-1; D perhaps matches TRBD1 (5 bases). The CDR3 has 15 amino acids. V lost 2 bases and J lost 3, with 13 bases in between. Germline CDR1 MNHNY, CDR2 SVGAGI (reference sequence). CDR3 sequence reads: CASSYPGQGDTEAFF. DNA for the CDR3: TGTGCCAGCAGTTACCCCGGGCAGGGTGACACTGAAGCTTTCTTT.

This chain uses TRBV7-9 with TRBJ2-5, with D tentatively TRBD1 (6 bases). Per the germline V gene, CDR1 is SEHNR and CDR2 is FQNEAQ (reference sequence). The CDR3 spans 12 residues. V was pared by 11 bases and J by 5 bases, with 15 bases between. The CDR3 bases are TGTGCCGGGTCTCCGAGGGGGGAGACCCAGTACTTC. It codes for CAGSPRGETQYF.

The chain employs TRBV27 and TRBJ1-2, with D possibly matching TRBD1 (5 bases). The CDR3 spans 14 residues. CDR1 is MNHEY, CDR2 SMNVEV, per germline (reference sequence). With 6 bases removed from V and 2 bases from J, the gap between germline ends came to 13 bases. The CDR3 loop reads CASSFDRSNYGYTF. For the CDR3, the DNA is TGTGCCAGCAGCTTTGACAGATCGAACTATGGCTACACCTTC.

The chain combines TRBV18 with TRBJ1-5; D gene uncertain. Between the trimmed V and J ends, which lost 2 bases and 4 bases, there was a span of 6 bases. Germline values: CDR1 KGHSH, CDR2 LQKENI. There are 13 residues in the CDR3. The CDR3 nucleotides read TGTGCCAGCTCACCAGAGCAAAATCAGCCCCAGCATTTT. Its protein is CASSPEQNQPQHF.

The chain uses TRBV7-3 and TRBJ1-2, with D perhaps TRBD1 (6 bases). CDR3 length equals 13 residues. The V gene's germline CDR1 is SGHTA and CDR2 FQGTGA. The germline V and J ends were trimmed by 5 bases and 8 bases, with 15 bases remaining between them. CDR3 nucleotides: TGTGCCAGCAGCCCGGGGAGGGGGTACGGCTACACCTTC. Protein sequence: CASSPGRGYGYTF.

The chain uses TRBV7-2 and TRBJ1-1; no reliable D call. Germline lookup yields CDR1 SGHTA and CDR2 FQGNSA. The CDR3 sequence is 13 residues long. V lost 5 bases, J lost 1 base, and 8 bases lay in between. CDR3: CASSPGSNTEAFF. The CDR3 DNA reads TGTGCCAGCAGCCCCGGTTCGAACACTGAAGCTTTCTTT.

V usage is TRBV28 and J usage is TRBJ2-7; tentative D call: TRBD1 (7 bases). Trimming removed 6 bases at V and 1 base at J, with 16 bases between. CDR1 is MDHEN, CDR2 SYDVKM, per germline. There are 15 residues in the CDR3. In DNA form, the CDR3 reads TGTGCCAGCAGGGACTACAGGGGAGGATCCTACGAGCAGTACTTC. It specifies CASRDYRGGSYEQYF.

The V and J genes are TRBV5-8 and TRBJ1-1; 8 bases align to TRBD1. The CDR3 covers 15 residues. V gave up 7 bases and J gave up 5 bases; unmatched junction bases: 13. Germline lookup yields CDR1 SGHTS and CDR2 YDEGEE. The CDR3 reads CASPPLGRGRTEAFF. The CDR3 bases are TGTGCCAGCCCTCCCTTGGGCAGGGGGCGAACTGAAGCTTTCTTT.

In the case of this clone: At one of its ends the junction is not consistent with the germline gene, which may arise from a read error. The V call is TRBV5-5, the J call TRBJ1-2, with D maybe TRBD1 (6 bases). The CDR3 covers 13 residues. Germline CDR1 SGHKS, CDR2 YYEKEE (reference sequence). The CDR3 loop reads CASTLGQDYGYTF. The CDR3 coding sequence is TGTGCCAGCACCTTGGGACAAGACTATGGCTACACCTTC.

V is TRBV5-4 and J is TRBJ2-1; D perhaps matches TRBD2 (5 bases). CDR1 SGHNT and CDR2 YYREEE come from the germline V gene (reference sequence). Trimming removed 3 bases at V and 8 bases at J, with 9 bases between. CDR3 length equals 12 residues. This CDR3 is CASSWIGDEQFF. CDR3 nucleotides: TGTGCCAGCAGCTGGATCGGGGATGAGCAGTTCTTC.

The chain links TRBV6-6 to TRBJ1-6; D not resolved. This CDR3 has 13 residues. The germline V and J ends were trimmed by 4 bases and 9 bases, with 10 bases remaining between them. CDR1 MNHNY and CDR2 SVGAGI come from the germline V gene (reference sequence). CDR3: CASSSAGGSPLHF. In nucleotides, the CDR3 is TGTGCCAGCAGTTCCGCAGGAGGTTCACCCCTCCACTTT.

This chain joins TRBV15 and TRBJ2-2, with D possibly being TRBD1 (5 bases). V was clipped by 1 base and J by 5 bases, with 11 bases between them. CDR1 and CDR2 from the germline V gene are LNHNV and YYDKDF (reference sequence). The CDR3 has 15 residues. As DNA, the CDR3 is TGTGCCACCAGCAGAGGACATAGGGGAACCGGGGAGCTGTTTTTT. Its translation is CATSRGHRGTGELFF.

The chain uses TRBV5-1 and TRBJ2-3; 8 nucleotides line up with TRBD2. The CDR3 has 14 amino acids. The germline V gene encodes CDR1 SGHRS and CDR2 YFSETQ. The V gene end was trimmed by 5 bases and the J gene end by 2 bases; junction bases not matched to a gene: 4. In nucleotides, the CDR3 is TGCGCCAGCAGAATAGCGGGGCACACAGATACGCAGTATTTT. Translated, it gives CASRIAGHTDTQYF. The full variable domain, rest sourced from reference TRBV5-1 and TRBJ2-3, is KAGVTQTPRYLIKTRGQQVTLSCSPISGHRSVSWYQQTPGQGLQFLFEYFSETQRNKGNFPGRFSGRQFSNSRSEMNVSTLELGDSALYLCASRIAGHTDTQYFGPGTRLTVL.